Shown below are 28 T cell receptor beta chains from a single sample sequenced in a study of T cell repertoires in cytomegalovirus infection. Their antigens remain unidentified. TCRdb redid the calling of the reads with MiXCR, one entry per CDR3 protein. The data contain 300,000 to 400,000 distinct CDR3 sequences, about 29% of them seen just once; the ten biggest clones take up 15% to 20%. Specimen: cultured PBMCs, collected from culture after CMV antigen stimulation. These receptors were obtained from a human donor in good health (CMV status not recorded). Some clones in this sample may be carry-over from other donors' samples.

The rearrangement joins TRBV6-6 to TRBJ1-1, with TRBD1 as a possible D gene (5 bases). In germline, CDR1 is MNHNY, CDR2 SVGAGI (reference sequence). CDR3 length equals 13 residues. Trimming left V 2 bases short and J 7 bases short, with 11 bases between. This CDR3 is CASSYEPQGEAFF. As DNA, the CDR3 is TGTGCCAGCAGTTACGAGCCGCAGGGTGAAGCTTTCTTT.

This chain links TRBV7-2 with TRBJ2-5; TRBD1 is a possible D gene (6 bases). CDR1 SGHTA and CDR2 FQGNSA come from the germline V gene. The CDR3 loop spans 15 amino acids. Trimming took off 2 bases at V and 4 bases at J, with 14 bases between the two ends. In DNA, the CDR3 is TGTGCCAGCAGCTTAACACTGGACAGCCGAGAGACCCAGTACTTC. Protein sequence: CASSLTLDSRETQYF. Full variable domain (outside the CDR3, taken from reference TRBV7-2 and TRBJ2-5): GAGVSQSPSNKVTEKGKDVELRCDPISGHTALYWYRQSLGQGLEFLIYFQGNSAPDKSGLPSDRFSAERTGGSVSTLTIQRTQQEDSAVYLCASSLTLDSRETQYFGPGTRLLVL.

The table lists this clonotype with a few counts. CDR3 sequence (DNA): TGTGCCAGCACCCAAAGGAGGGGAAACGAGCAGTACTTC. It encodes CASTQRRGNEQYF. The rearrangement joins TRBV6-1 to TRBJ2-7; a weak D match, TRBD2 (6 bases). Trimming removed 7 bases from V and 5 bases from J, with 15 bases in between. Germline CDR1 is MNHNS and CDR2 is SASEGT. The CDR3 is 13 amino acids.

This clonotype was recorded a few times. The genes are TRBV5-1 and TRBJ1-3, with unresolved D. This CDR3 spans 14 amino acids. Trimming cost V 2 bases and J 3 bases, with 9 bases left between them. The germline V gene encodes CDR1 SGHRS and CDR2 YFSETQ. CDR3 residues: CASSLGEFGNTIYF. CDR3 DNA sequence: TGCGCCAGCAGCTTAGGCGAGTTTGGAAACACCATATATTTT. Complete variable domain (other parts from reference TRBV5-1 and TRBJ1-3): KAGVTQTPRYLIKTRGQQVTLSCSPISGHRSVSWYQQTPGQGLQFLFEYFSETQRNKGNFPGRFSGRQFSNSRSEMNVSTLELGDSALYLCASSLGEFGNTIYFGEGSWLTVV.

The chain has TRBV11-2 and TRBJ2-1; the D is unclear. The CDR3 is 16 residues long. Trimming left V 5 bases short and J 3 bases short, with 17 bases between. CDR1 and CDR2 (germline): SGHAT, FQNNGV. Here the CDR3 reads CASSRGGISGYNEQFF. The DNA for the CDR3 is TGTGCCAGCAGCCGAGGTGGCATCTCGGGCTACAATGAGCAGTTCTTC.

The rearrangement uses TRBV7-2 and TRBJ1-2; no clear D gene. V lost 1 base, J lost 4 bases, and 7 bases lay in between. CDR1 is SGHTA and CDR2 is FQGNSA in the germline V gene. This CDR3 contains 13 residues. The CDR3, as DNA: TGTGCCAGCAGCTTAGGCGGCTTCTATGGCTACACCTTC. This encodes CASSLGGFYGYTF.

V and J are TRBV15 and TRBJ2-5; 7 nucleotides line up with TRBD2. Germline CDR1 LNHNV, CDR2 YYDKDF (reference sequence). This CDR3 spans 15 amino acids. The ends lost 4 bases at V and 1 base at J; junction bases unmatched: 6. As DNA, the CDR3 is TGTGCCACCAGCATCCCGGGAGGTTCCCAAGAGACCCAGTACTTC. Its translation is CATSIPGGSQETQYF.

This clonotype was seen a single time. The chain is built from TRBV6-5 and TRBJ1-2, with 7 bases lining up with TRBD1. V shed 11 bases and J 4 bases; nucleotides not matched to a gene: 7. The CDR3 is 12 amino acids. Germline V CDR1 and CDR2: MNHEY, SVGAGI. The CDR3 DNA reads TGTGCCGCCATGACAGGGATCTATGGCTACACCTTC. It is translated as CAAMTGIYGYTF.

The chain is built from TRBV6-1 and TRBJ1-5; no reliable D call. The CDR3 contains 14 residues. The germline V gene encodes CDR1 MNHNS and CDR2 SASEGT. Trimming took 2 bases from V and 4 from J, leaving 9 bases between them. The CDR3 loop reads CASSEIIGNQPQHF. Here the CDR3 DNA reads TGTGCCAGCAGTGAAATCATAGGAAATCAGCCCCAGCATTTT.

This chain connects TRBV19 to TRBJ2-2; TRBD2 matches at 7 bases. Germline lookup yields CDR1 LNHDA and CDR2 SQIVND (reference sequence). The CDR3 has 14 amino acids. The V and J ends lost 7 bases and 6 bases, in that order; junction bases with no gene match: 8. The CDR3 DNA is TGTGCCAGTAACGACGGGAGGCAGGCCGGGGAGCTGTTTTTT. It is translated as CASNDGRQAGELFF.

Here the CDR3 DNA reads TGTGCCAGCAGTGAAATCCCGGACTTAACAGATACGCAGTATTTT. Translated: CASSEIPDLTDTQYF. The V and J genes are TRBV6-1 and TRBJ2-3; D possibly corresponds to TRBD2 (5 bases). V lost 2 bases and J 3 bases, leaving 12 bases between the germline ends. The length of the CDR3 is 15 residues. The germline V gene encodes CDR1 MNHNS and CDR2 SASEGT.

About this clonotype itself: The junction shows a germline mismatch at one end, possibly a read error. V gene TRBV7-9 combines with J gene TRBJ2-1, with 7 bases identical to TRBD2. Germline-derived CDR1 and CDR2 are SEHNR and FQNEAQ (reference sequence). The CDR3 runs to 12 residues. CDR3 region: CASSVAGNEQFF. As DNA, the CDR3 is TGTGCCAGCAGCGTAGCGGGCAATGAGCAGTTCTTC. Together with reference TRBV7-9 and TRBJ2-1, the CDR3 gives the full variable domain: DTGVSQNPRHKITKRGQNVTFRCDPISEHNRLYWYRQTLGQGPEFLTYFQNEAQLEKSRLLSDRFSAERPKGSFSTLEIQRTEQGDSAMYLCASSVAGNEQFFGPGTRLTVL.

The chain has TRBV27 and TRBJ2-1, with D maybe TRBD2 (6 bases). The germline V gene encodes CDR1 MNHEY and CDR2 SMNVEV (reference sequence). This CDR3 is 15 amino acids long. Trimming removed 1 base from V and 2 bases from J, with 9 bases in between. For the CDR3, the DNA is TGTGCCAGCAGTTTATTTAGCGGCACCTACAATGAGCAGTTCTTC. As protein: CASSLFSGTYNEQFF.

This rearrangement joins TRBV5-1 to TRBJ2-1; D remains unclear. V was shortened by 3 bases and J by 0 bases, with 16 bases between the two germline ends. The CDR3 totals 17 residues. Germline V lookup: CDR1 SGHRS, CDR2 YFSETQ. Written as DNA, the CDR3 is TGCGCCAGCAGCTGGCCCGACACGGGTGGCTCCTACAATGAGCAGTTCTTC. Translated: CASSWPDTGGSYNEQFF.

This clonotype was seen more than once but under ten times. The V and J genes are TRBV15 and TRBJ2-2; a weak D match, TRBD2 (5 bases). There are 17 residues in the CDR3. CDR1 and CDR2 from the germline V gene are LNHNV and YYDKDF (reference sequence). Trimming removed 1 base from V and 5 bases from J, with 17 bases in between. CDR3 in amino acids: CATSRGLSAGWTGELFF. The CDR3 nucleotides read TGTGCCACCAGCAGAGGGTTAAGCGCGGGCTGGACCGGGGAGCTGTTTTTT.

The CDR3 loop is CASSLGQGARTNEKLFF. As DNA, the CDR3 is TGTGCCAGCAGCTTGGGGCAGGGGGCGCGTACTAATGAAAAACTGTTTTTT. The V and J genes are TRBV5-4 and TRBJ1-4, with TRBD1 matching over 8 bases. Per the germline V gene, CDR1 is SGHNT and CDR2 is YYREEE (reference sequence). This CDR3 contains 17 residues. Trimming cost V 0 bases and J 2 bases; bases outside gene matches: 6.

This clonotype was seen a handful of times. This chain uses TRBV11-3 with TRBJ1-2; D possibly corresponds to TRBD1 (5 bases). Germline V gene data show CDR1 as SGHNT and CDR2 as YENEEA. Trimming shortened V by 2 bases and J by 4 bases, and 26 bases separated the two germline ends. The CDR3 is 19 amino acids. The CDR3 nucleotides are TGTGCCAGCAGCTTATGGAAAAAGGGGCCCGGCGGTCCCTTCTATGGCTACACCTTC. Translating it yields CASSLWKKGPGGPFYGYTF.

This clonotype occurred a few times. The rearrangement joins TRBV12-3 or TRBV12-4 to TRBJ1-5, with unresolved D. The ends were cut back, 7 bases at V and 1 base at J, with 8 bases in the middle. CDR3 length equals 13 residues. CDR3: CASTLGSNQPQHF. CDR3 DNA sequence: TGTGCCAGCACCTTGGGAAGCAATCAGCCCCAGCATTTT.

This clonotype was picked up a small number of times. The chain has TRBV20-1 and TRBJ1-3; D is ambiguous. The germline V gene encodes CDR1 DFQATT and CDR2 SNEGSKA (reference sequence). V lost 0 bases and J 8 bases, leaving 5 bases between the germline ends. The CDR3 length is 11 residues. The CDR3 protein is CSARDSYTIYF. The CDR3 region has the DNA TGCAGTGCTAGAGATAGCTACACCATATATTTT.

Here the CDR3 reads CASSLRPQGFPWEQYF. The DNA for the CDR3 is TGTGCCAGCAGTTTAAGGCCACAGGGATTCCCGTGGGAGCAGTACTTC. The chain recombines TRBV27 with TRBJ2-7; weak D call: TRBD1 (6 bases). The V end lost 2 bases, the J end lost 7 bases, and 21 bases lay between the germline ends. Germline V gene data show CDR1 as MNHEY and CDR2 as SMNVEV (reference sequence). The CDR3 extends over 16 amino acids.

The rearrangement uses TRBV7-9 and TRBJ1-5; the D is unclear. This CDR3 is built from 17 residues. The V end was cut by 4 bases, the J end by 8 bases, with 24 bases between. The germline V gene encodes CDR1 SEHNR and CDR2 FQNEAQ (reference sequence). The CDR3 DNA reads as TGTGCCAGCAGCTGTCTAAGAGGGCACAAGACATCCAAGCCCCAGCATTTT. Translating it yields CASSCLRGHKTSKPQHF.

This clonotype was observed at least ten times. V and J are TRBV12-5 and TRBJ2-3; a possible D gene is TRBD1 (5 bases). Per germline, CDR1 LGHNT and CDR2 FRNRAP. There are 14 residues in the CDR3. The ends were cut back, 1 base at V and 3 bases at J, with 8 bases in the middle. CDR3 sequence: CASGLGQPTDTQYF. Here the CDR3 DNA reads TGTGCTAGTGGTTTGGGACAGCCGACAGATACGCAGTATTTT.

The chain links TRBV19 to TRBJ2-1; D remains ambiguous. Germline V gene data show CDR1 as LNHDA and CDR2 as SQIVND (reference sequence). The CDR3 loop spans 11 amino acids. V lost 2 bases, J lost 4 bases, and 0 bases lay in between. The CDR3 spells CASSIYNEQFF. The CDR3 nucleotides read TGTGCCAGTAGTATATACAATGAGCAGTTCTTC.

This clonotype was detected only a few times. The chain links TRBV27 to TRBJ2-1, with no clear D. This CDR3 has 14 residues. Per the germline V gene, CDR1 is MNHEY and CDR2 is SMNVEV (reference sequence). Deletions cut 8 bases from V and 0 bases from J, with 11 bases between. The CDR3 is CASAWASSYNEQFF. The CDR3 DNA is TGTGCCAGCGCTTGGGCCAGCTCCTACAATGAGCAGTTCTTC.

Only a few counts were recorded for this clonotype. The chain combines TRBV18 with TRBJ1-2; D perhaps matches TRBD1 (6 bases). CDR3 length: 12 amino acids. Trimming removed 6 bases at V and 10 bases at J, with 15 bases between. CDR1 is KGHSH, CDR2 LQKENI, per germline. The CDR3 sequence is CASSSVGASYTF. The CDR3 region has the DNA TGTGCCAGCTCGTCCGTGGGGGCGTCCTACACCTTC.

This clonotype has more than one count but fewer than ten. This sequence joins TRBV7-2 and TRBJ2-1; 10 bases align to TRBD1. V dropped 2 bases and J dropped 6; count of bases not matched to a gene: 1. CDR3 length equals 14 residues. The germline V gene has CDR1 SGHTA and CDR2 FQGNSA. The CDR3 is CASSLRDRGNEQFF. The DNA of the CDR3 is TGTGCCAGCAGCTTAAGGGACAGGGGCAATGAGCAGTTCTTC.

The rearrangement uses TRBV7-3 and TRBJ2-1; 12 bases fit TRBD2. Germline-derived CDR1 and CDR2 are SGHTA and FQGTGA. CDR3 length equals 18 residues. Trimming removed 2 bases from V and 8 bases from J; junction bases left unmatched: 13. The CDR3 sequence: CASSLWRETSGSKHEQFF. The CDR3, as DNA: TGTGCCAGCAGCTTATGGAGAGAGACTAGCGGGAGTAAGCATGAGCAGTTCTTC. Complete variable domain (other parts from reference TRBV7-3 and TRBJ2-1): GAGVSQTPSNKVTEKGKYVELRCDPISGHTALYWYRQSLGQGPEFLIYFQGTGAADDSGLPNDRFFAVRPEGSVSTLKIQRTERGDSAVYLCASSLWRETSGSKHEQFFGPGTRLTVL.

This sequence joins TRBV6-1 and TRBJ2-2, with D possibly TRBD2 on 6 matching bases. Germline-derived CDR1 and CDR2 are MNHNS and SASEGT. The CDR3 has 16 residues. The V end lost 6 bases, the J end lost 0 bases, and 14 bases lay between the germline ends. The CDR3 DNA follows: TGTGCCAGCAGGGGGGGAGTAGCGGCGAACACCGGGGAGCTGTTTTTT. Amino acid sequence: CASRGGVAANTGELFF.